The T cell receptor (beta chain) described here comes from a study of glioma-infiltrating T cells. Study-level points and caveats: Non-neoplastic patients had below-expected tissue-blood divergence, while all gliomas exceeded expectation. Tissue and blood shared very few CDR3 sequences.

The length of the CDR3 is 13 residues. Amplification of TCR alpha and beta CDR3 regions from RNA used iRepertoire nested multiplex PCR. One-step reverse transcription and amplification started from around 100-400 ng of tissue mRNA or PBMC total RNA. TCRdb re-analysed the multiplex PCR reads in MiXCR, keeping a single row per CDR3 protein. The table records fewer than 55,000 distinct CDR3 sequences, approximately 20% of them present only once. Comment on this clonotype: The antigen remains unidentified. A much larger clone differs from this one at a single base, so this may be a read error.

Sequencing was carried out using glioma tissue, nonneoplastic brain tissue, or PBMCs (not recorded which). The TCR comes from a human donor with low-grade glioma or glioblastoma, undergoing nonglioma brain surgery, or in good health (not recorded which). The genes are TRBV12-3 or TRBV12-4 and TRBJ2-5; possibly TRBD1 or TRBD2 for D (5 bases each). CDR3 protein: CASSRTPWETRYF. CDR3 bases: TGTGCCAGCAGCCGGACACCTTGGGAGACCCGGTACTTC.